This passage covers 6 T cell receptor beta chains from one sample sequenced in a study of beta chain features in type 1 diabetes. The isolated RNA, all of it, was reverse transcribed, so expressed TCRB transcripts were what got sequenced. Assay used: immunoSEQ multiplex PCR; TCRdb lists only in-frame clones, some missing. The data show around 430,000 clones, with approximately 28% seen just once and 0.05% to 0.07% held by the top ten. Sequenced sample: naive CD4+ T cells from blood. These receptor sequences come from a man between 18 and 29 years old in good health.

The chain is built from TRBV9 and TRBJ1-4, with 7 bases fitting TRBD1. The CDR3 extends over 16 amino acids. The J segment lost 8 bases and the V segment lost 3 bases, leaving 13 bases of the junction unmatched. Germline loops: CDR1 SGDLS, CDR2 YYNGEE. As DNA, the CDR3 is TGTGCCAGCAGCGGAGCCCAGAGGGGGCGAGTCGAAAAACTGTTTTTT. As protein: CASSGAQRGRVEKLFF.

This clone has just a few counts. This chain uses TRBV10-3 with TRBJ1-1, with D unresolved. The germline V and J ends were trimmed by 7 bases and 0 bases, with 9 bases remaining between them. The CDR3 is made up of 13 amino acids. Germline CDR1 reads ENHRY; CDR2 reads SYGVKD. The CDR3 loop reads CAIIEELNTEAFF. As DNA, the CDR3 is TGTGCCATCATCGAGGAGTTGAACACTGAAGCTTTCTTT.

The chain carries TRBV6-5 and TRBJ2-5; 7 bases are a match to TRBD2. The CDR3 has 14 residues. Per the germline V gene, CDR1 is MNHEY and CDR2 is SVGAGI. The trim removed 4 bases at V and 3 bases at J, leaving 5 bases unmatched. The CDR3 coding sequence is TGTGCCAGCAGTTCCGGGACTACCAAAGAGACCCAGTACTTC. Translated, it gives CASSSGTTKETQYF.

This clone was observed a handful of times. The chain recombines TRBV28 with TRBJ2-6; 9 nucleotides line up with TRBD1. The CDR3 extends over 15 amino acids. The J segment lost 0 bases and the V segment lost 8 bases, leaving 2 bases of the junction unmatched. Germline V gives CDR1 MDHEN, CDR2 SYDVKM. The CDR3 DNA reads as TGTGCCAGCCGGGACAGGGTCTCTGGGGCCAACGTCCTGACTTTC. This sequence encodes CASRDRVSGANVLTF.

CDR3 protein: CASSSRREQFF. The CDR3 region has the DNA TGTGCCAGCAGTTCGCGCAGGGAGCAGTTCTTC. The chain joins TRBV28 to TRBJ2-1; the D is unclear. Germline V gene lookup returns CDR1 MDHEN and CDR2 SYDVKM. V lost 4 bases and J lost 10, with 8 bases in between. This CDR3 contains 11 residues. Based on the CDR3 plus reference TRBV28 and TRBJ2-1, the full variable domain is DVKVTQSSRYLVKRTGEKVFLECVQDMDHENMFWYRQDPGLGLRLIYFSYDVKMKEKGDIPEGYSVSREKKERFSLILESASTNQTSMYLCASSSRREQFFGPGTRLTVL.

This clone was counted only a few times. This chain connects TRBV7-9 to TRBJ2-7, with TRBD1 matching 7 bases. This CDR3 has 15 amino acids. CDR1 is SEHNR and CDR2 is FQNEAQ in the germline V gene (reference sequence). The junction had 10 bases not matched to a gene; V was cut back by 4 bases and J by 4 bases. In nucleotides, the CDR3 is TGTGCCAGCAGCTCGAGGACAGGAAACTCGTACGAGCAGTACTTC. Translation: CASSSRTGNSYEQYF.